The rows below give T cell receptor beta chains drawn from one sample of a study of sequential checkpoint blockade in melanoma. Sequencing was performed with immunoSEQ multiplex PCR; in TCRdb, only in-frame clones are kept and a portion is missing. The repertoire has about 3,500 clones, roughly 50% of them found once; the top ten carry around 38%. The sample was CD8+ T cells sorted from blood (inferred from file names), taken from a patient given nivolumab and ipilimumab in sequence. These receptor sequences come from a human donor with melanoma. CDR3s include the opening cysteine and the closing phenylalanine or tryptophan. D genes are given only for firm matches. A clone size is listed for some rows: how often the clone was seen (once, few, many), or a class if it is expanded.

d_gene: NA; v_gene: TRBV7-3; j_gene: TRBJ2-7; abundance: NA; CDR3aa: CASSRERINEQYF; CDR3nt: TGTGCCAGCAGCCGGGAGAGGATTAACGAGCAGTACTTC
d_gene: TRBD2; v_gene: TRBV9; j_gene: TRBJ2-7; abundance: NA; CDR3aa: CASSVEPSGSYEQYF; CDR3nt: TGTGCCAGCAGCGTAGAGCCTAGCGGGTCCTACGAGCAGTACTTC
d_gene: NA; v_gene: TRBV2; j_gene: TRBJ1-5; abundance: few; CDR3aa: CASSELGYGGQPQHF; CDR3nt: TGTGCCAGCAGTGAATTGGGGTACGGGGGTCAGCCCCAGCATTTT
d_gene: TRBD2; v_gene: TRBV15; j_gene: TRBJ2-7; abundance: NA; CDR3aa: CATSRDFGTSRYEQYF; CDR3nt: TGTGCCACCAGCAGAGATTTCGGGACTAGTAGATACGAGCAGTACTTC
d_gene: NA; v_gene: TRBV7-9; j_gene: TRBJ2-7; abundance: NA; CDR3aa: CASSFLGAGGEGNYEQYF; CDR3nt: TGTGCCAGCAGCTTTTTGGGGGCCGGCGGGGAGGGAAACTACGAGCAGTACTTC
d_gene: NA; v_gene: TRBV15; j_gene: TRBJ1-6; abundance: few; CDR3aa: CATSASTGVGSPLHF; CDR3nt: TGTGCCACCAGCGCTTCAACGGGGGTCGGGTCACCCCTCCACTTT
d_gene: NA; v_gene: TRBV6-5; j_gene: TRBJ1-5; abundance: NA; CDR3aa: CASSHRGYNQPQHF; CDR3nt: TGTGCCAGCAGTCATAGGGGTTACAATCAGCCCCAGCATTTT
d_gene: NA; v_gene: TRBV2; j_gene: TRBJ2-7; abundance: few; CDR3aa: CASRGQGWYEQYF; CDR3nt: TGTGCCAGCAGAGGGCAGGGATGGTACGAGCAGTACTTC
d_gene: NA; v_gene: TRBV28; j_gene: TRBJ2-7; abundance: NA; CDR3aa: CASSLVGVDEQYF; CDR3nt: TGTGCCAGCAGTTTAGTAGGGGTGGACGAGCAGTACTTC
d_gene: TRBD1; v_gene: TRBV5-6; j_gene: TRBJ1-5; abundance: NA; CDR3aa: CASSHTQGGNQPQHF; CDR3nt: TGTGCCAGCAGCCATACCCAGGGGGGAAATCAGCCCCAGCATTTT
d_gene: TRBD1; v_gene: TRBV6-5; j_gene: TRBJ1-1; abundance: few; CDR3aa: CASSLQKGATEAFF; CDR3nt: TGTGCCAGCAGTCTTCAGAAGGGGGCAACTGAAGCTTTCTTT
d_gene: NA; v_gene: TRBV4-3; j_gene: TRBJ2-7; abundance: NA; CDR3aa: CASSQDISSYEQYF; CDR3nt: TGCGCCAGCAGCCAAGATATTTCTAGCTACGAGCAGTACTTC
d_gene: NA; v_gene: TRBV27; j_gene: TRBJ2-7; abundance: once; CDR3aa: CASSLYGGSSYEQYF; CDR3nt: TGTGCCAGCAGTTTATACGGGGGAAGCTCCTACGAGCAGTACTTC
d_gene: TRBD1; v_gene: TRBV29-1; j_gene: TRBJ1-5; abundance: NA; CDR3aa: CSVLQGGANQPQHF; CDR3nt: TGCAGCGTACTACAGGGGGGGGCCAATCAGCCCCAGCATTTT
d_gene: NA; v_gene: TRBV9; j_gene: TRBJ2-2; abundance: NA; CDR3aa: CASSVVSGTGELFF; CDR3nt: TGTGCCAGCAGCGTAGTCTCGGGGACCGGGGAGCTGTTTTTT
d_gene: TRBD1; v_gene: TRBV4-3; j_gene: TRBJ2-7; abundance: few; CDR3aa: CASSVRQGAYEQYF; CDR3nt: TGCGCCAGCAGCGTTCGACAGGGTGCCTACGAGCAGTACTTC
d_gene: TRBD1; v_gene: TRBV10-3; j_gene: TRBJ1-1; abundance: NA; CDR3aa: CAISEAQGDVTEAFF; CDR3nt: TGTGCCATCAGTGAGGCTCAGGGGGACGTCACTGAAGCTTTCTTT
d_gene: TRBD1; v_gene: TRBV7-9; j_gene: TRBJ1-5; abundance: few; CDR3aa: CASSLEQGYNQPQHF; CDR3nt: TGTGCCAGCAGCTTAGAACAGGGGTACAATCAGCCCCAGCATTTT
d_gene: NA; v_gene: TRBV5-1; j_gene: TRBJ2-7; abundance: NA; CDR3aa: CASSFWYAASDEQYF; CDR3nt: TGCGCCAGCAGCTTTTGGTATGCGGCTAGCGACGAGCAGTACTTC
d_gene: TRBD2; v_gene: TRBV5-8; j_gene: TRBJ2-7; abundance: NA; CDR3aa: CASSSPGLYYEQYF; CDR3nt: TGTGCCAGCAGTTCCCCGGGACTATATTACGAGCAGTACTTC
d_gene: NA; v_gene: TRBV5-6; j_gene: TRBJ1-2; abundance: NA; CDR3aa: CASSRAFEGNYGYTF; CDR3nt: TGTGCCAGCAGCCGCGCTTTTGAGGGTAACTATGGCTACACCTTC
d_gene: TRBD2; v_gene: TRBV13; j_gene: TRBJ2-7; abundance: few; CDR3aa: CATSSLAGEEQYF; CDR3nt: TGTGCCACCAGCAGCCTAGCGGGGGAAGAGCAGTACTTC
d_gene: NA; v_gene: TRBV19; j_gene: TRBJ2-7; abundance: NA; CDR3aa: CASSPGHPYEQYF; CDR3nt: TGTGCCAGTAGCCCGGGACACCCCTACGAGCAGTACTTC
d_gene: TRBD1; v_gene: TRBV9; j_gene: TRBJ1-4; abundance: NA; CDR3aa: CASSADPGDRGEKLFF; CDR3nt: TGTGCCAGCAGCGCGGACCCTGGGGACAGGGGTGAAAAACTGTTTTTT
d_gene: TRBD2; v_gene: TRBV13; j_gene: TRBJ2-3; abundance: NA; CDR3aa: CASSLGLAGDTQYF; CDR3nt: TGTGCCAGCAGCTTAGGTCTAGCGGGAGATACGCAGTATTTT
d_gene: NA; v_gene: TRBV21-1; j_gene: TRBJ2-7; abundance: NA; CDR3aa: CASEKGLGRGYSYEQYF; CDR3nt: TGTGCCAGCGAAAAGGGGCTGGGGCGGGGGTACTCCTACGAGCAGTACTTC
d_gene: TRBD1; v_gene: TRBV19; j_gene: TRBJ1-5; abundance: medium-sized; CDR3aa: CASSLWTGDQPQHF; CDR3nt: TGTGCCAGTAGTTTATGGACAGGAGATCAGCCCCAGCATTTT
d_gene: NA; v_gene: TRBV18; j_gene: TRBJ1-2; abundance: NA; CDR3aa: CASSPPTESYGYTF; CDR3nt: TGTGCCAGCTCACCACCGACAGAGAGCTATGGCTACACCTTC
d_gene: NA; v_gene: TRBV7-9; j_gene: TRBJ2-7; abundance: NA; CDR3aa: CASSLASSYEQYF; CDR3nt: TGTGCCAGCAGCTTAGCTTCCTCCTACGAGCAGTACTTC
d_gene: NA; v_gene: TRBV6-6; j_gene: TRBJ2-7; abundance: NA; CDR3aa: CASSYAQGIYEQYF; CDR3nt: TGTGCCAGCAGTTACGCGCAGGGTATCTACGAGCAGTACTTC
d_gene: NA; v_gene: TRBV2; j_gene: TRBJ1-2; abundance: NA; CDR3aa: CASSEIRLANYGYTF; CDR3nt: TGTGCCAGCAGTGAAATCCGTTTAGCTAACTATGGCTACACCTTC
d_gene: TRBD2; v_gene: TRBV29-1; j_gene: TRBJ2-1; abundance: NA; CDR3aa: CSVEGLAGKGGLYNEQFF; CDR3nt: TGCAGCGTGGAGGGACTAGCGGGAAAGGGGGGGTTATACAATGAGCAGTTCTTC
d_gene: NA; v_gene: TRBV19; j_gene: TRBJ2-7; abundance: NA; CDR3aa: CASSILTGNSYEQYF; CDR3nt: TGTGCCAGTAGTATTCTGACAGGAAACTCCTACGAGCAGTACTTC
d_gene: TRBD1; v_gene: TRBV4-3; j_gene: TRBJ1-5; abundance: few; CDR3aa: CASSLNRGLEQPQHF; CDR3nt: TGCGCCAGCAGCCTCAACAGGGGGCTAGAACAGCCCCAGCATTTT
d_gene: NA; v_gene: TRBV19; j_gene: TRBJ2-7; abundance: NA; CDR3aa: CASSIVFPGEQYF; CDR3nt: TGTGCCAGTAGTATAGTGTTCCCCGGCGAGCAGTACTTC
d_gene: NA; v_gene: TRBV13; j_gene: TRBJ1-4; abundance: many; CDR3aa: CASSAGFLNEKLFF; CDR3nt: TGTGCCAGCAGCGCAGGGTTTCTGAATGAAAAACTGTTTTTT
d_gene: NA; v_gene: TRBV27; j_gene: TRBJ2-7; abundance: few; CDR3aa: CASSYASSYEQYF; CDR3nt: TGTGCCAGCAGTTATGCTAGCTCCTACGAGCAGTACTTC
d_gene: TRBD1; v_gene: TRBV7-9; j_gene: TRBJ1-2; abundance: NA; CDR3aa: CAAEGGKDGYTF; CDR3nt: TGTGCCGCGGAAGGGGGCAAGGATGGCTACACCTTC
d_gene: TRBD1; v_gene: TRBV7-9; j_gene: TRBJ2-7; abundance: NA; CDR3aa: CASSLLLGQGYEQYF; CDR3nt: TGTGCCAGCAGCTTACTTTTGGGACAGGGCTACGAGCAGTACTTC
d_gene: TRBD1; v_gene: TRBV7-8; j_gene: TRBJ1-4; abundance: NA; CDR3aa: CASGQGATNEKLFF; CDR3nt: TGTGCCAGCGGACAGGGGGCAACTAATGAAAAACTGTTTTTT
d_gene: NA; v_gene: TRBV6-1; j_gene: TRBJ2-7; abundance: NA; CDR3aa: CASSEIWAGEQYF; CDR3nt: TGTGCCAGCAGTGAAATCTGGGCGGGAGAGCAGTACTTC
d_gene: NA; v_gene: TRBV28; j_gene: TRBJ1-4; abundance: NA; CDR3aa: CASSSSGGPNEKLFF; CDR3nt: TGTGCCAGCAGTTCCTCGGGGGGCCCTAATGAAAAACTGTTTTTT
d_gene: NA; v_gene: TRBV19; j_gene: TRBJ2-7; abundance: NA; CDR3aa: CASSITGTYEQYF; CDR3nt: TGTGCCAGTAGTATTACAGGGACCTACGAGCAGTACTTC
d_gene: NA; v_gene: TRBV5-5; j_gene: TRBJ1-5; abundance: NA; CDR3aa: CASRPGVGNQPQHF; CDR3nt: TGTGCCAGCAGGCCGGGGGTCGGCAATCAGCCCCAGCATTTT
d_gene: TRBD2; v_gene: TRBV9; j_gene: TRBJ2-7; abundance: NA; CDR3aa: CASSPASGRGYEQYF; CDR3nt: TGTGCCAGCAGCCCAGCTTCGGGGAGGGGCTACGAGCAGTACTTC
d_gene: NA; v_gene: TRBV27; j_gene: TRBJ1-5; abundance: NA; CDR3aa: CASSLGLGSQPQHF; CDR3nt: TGTGCCAGCAGCCTGGGACTAGGGAGTCAGCCCCAGCATTTT
d_gene: TRBD1; v_gene: TRBV7-3; j_gene: TRBJ1-6; abundance: NA; CDR3aa: CASSLTATGNSYNSPLHF; CDR3nt: TGTGCCAGCAGCTTAACGGCGACAGGGAACTCCTATAATTCACCCCTCCACTTT
d_gene: NA; v_gene: TRBV11-2; j_gene: TRBJ1-1; abundance: NA; CDR3aa: CASSSYPNKKNTEAFF; CDR3nt: TGTGCCAGCAGCTCATATCCCAACAAGAAGAACACTGAAGCTTTCTTT
d_gene: NA; v_gene: TRBV28; j_gene: TRBJ1-1; abundance: NA; CDR3aa: CASRPETGTPRTEAFF; CDR3nt: TGTGCCAGCAGACCCGAAACCGGGACACCCCGTACTGAAGCTTTCTTT
d_gene: NA; v_gene: TRBV17; j_gene: TRBJ1-2; abundance: NA; CDR3aa: CASSLGGTDGYTF; CDR3nt: TGTGCCAGCAGCTTAGGGGGCACGGATGGCTACACCTTC
d_gene: NA; v_gene: TRBV9; j_gene: TRBJ1-6; abundance: NA; CDR3aa: CASSVALRESYNSPLHF; CDR3nt: TGTGCCAGCAGCGTAGCTCTGCGGGAATCCTATAATTCACCCCTCCACTTT
d_gene: NA; v_gene: TRBV9; j_gene: TRBJ2-1; abundance: NA; CDR3aa: CASSVGVSINEQFF; CDR3nt: TGTGCCAGCAGCGTAGGTGTTAGTATAAATGAGCAGTTCTTC
d_gene: TRBD1; v_gene: TRBV2; j_gene: TRBJ1-5; abundance: NA; CDR3aa: CASSLTGDQPQHF; CDR3nt: TGTGCCAGCAGCCTGACAGGGGATCAGCCCCAGCATTTT
d_gene: TRBD1; v_gene: TRBV15; j_gene: TRBJ1-1; abundance: medium-sized; CDR3aa: CATSPRQGMGAFF; CDR3nt: TGTGCCACCAGCCCCCGACAGGGAATGGGAGCTTTCTTT
d_gene: NA; v_gene: TRBV28; j_gene: TRBJ1-1; abundance: NA; CDR3aa: CASSFRGARTEAFF; CDR3nt: TGTGCCAGCAGTTTTCGGGGGGCAAGAACTGAAGCTTTCTTT
d_gene: NA; v_gene: TRBV7-2; j_gene: TRBJ2-7; abundance: NA; CDR3aa: CASSQEGGEGYEQYF; CDR3nt: TGTGCCAGCAGCCAAGAGGGGGGGGAAGGCTACGAGCAGTACTTC
d_gene: TRBD1; v_gene: TRBV7-2; j_gene: TRBJ2-7; abundance: once; CDR3aa: CASSLAAQGQYEQYF; CDR3nt: TGTGCCAGCAGCTTAGCGGCACAGGGGCAGTACGAGCAGTACTTC
d_gene: NA; v_gene: TRBV6-5; j_gene: TRBJ2-7; abundance: few; CDR3aa: CASSLTSGRAYEQYF; CDR3nt: TGTGCCAGCAGTCTGACAAGCGGGCGAGCCTACGAGCAGTACTTC
d_gene: NA; v_gene: TRBV7-2; j_gene: TRBJ2-7; abundance: NA; CDR3aa: CASSWGLEQYF; CDR3nt: TGTGCCAGCAGTTGGGGGCTCGAGCAGTACTTC